This TCR beta chain was documented in a study of cytomegalovirus exposure and HLA in healthy donors (dated by TCRdb to between 2016 and 2019). Turning to the overall study: In an earlier analysis of 550 to 750 of the donors, 276 Gb of sequence data and just under 120 million unique TCR beta sequences from about 180 million T cells were reported. A later genetic analysis used genome-wide SNP genotypes for about three fifths of the roughly 700 donors, treating that subset as a discovery cohort. The aim of the study was to test whether cataloging public T cell receptors could identify signatures of past pathogen exposure. Of the roughly 430 genotyped donors, approximately 82% fell in the genetic ancestry cluster associated with self-reported Caucasian donors. Typing coverage differed by locus: A, B, C, DRB1 and DQB1 were typed in roughly 629-630 donors, DQA1 in 500 to 550, DPA1 in around 610, and DPB1 in just under 490. A later analysis re-examined previously published TCR beta repertoires from 500 to 700 donors and added high-resolution HLA genotyping to investigate patterns of TCR occurrence. High-throughput TCR immunosequencing, statistical association of individual TCRs with disease status, and machine learning were combined to predict cytomegalovirus infection status. An early release covering just under 650 HLA-typed donors comprised about 310 gigabases of sequencing data and some 79 million unique TCR sequences. All discovery cohort repertoires had been generated on a single sequencing platform. The later analysis used no new phenotypic data to find candidate immune exposures, relying instead on TCR beta sequences and their occurrence across donors. Among 350 to 400 genotyped donors of the cohort, an average of around 240,000 unique TCR beta nucleotide sequences were sequenced per donor, roughly 18% of them non-productive. Donor age, sex, ethnicity and CMV serostatus were compiled alongside the repertoire data. A separate validation cohort of some 130 different subjects was used in addition to the roughly 670-subject first cohort. The study used immunosequencing to profile the T cell repertoires of hundreds of subjects and linked those repertoires to cytomegalovirus serostatus. Four to six DR-DQ haplotypes were handled as single units for association and clustering, since linkage in the cohort was strong. In an earlier analysis of more than 550 of the donors, high-throughput TCR beta sequencing was used to judge whether each TCR beta V gene segment behaved as functional or pseudogenic. Class I and class II HLA loci were covered by the typing at four-digit resolution.

V is reduced by 9 bases and J by 4 bases, leaving a spacing of 6 bases between them. The CDR3, from cysteine to phenylalanine, totals 10 residues. Only the CDR3 DNA stays, 30 bases, in frame from base 1. CDR1 SNHLY and CDR2 FYNNEI were looked up in the germline V gene. Study-level results and caveats: Compared with equally common non-associated chains, HLA-associated TCR beta chains in a later analysis were more clonally expanded and had lower generation probabilities. About 15 rarely observed V segments, including chromosome 9 orphons, were excluded from the earlier analysis of some 590 of the donors because counts were too low. The only immune exposure information available for the cohort was CMV serostatus. According to a later analysis, TCR association rates differed among HLA loci, with DRB1 alleles showing the most associated TCRs and HLA-C alleles showing the fewest. In an earlier analysis of around 600 of the donors, most TCR beta V segments appeared in productive rearrangements about 87% or about 30% of the time, broadly matching IMGT annotations. A total of about 150 TCR beta chains were listed by the study as associated with cytomegalovirus. The cohort was sequenced for TCR beta chains only, and without alpha or paired-chain data the features that could be detected were limited. The sequencing pipeline was judged likely to have produced a cluster of highly shared sequence variants as a technical artifact. HLA typing was unavailable for some donors at each locus, so association tests used only the typed subset. Some IMGT-functional V segments, including TRBV6-2 and TRBV6-3, could not be told apart with the 87-base-pair reads, so those segments were excluded. In vitro tests confirmed that three of the cytomegalovirus-associated TCR beta chains recognize cytomegalovirus antigens. Most TCR sequences were observed very rarely across donors, whereas some public TCRs were present in many individuals. The authors suggested that the approach could potentially be generalized to other disease states and immunological phenotypes. A later genetic analysis associated a missense DCLRE1C variant with V-gene and J-gene trimming of TCR beta chains, and an independent cohort replicated the association. The classifier was reported to diagnose cytomegalovirus status with high specificity and sensitivity in both the original and validation cohorts. A further reported finding was that TCR beta sequences accurately predicted the HLA-A and HLA-B alleles for most subjects in the first cohort. According to a later genetic analysis, donors in an Asian-associated ancestry cluster had fewer N-insertions in productive TCRs than the approximately 630-donor mean. Linkage disequilibrium might explain the correlated functional status among segregating V segments, but an unknown experimental factor could not be ruled out. In a later analysis, most CMV-associated TCR beta chains were found to appear HLA-restricted, with HLA associations seemingly driven largely by CMV exposure. Assigning TCR associations to individual alleles was difficult when HLA alleles, especially DR and DQ, strongly co-occurred. At a false discovery rate of 0.05, a later analysis linked some 18,000 TCR beta sequences to specific HLA alleles. A later analysis reported that several top co-occurrence clusters appeared linked to parvovirus B19, influenza, CMV and Epstein-Barr virus. Presence/absence analyses assumed roughly uniform sequencing depth across donors, an assumption that may not hold.

This clone was counted a few times. Its specific antigen is unknown. No clone much larger than this one lies a single base away; base qualities are absent. The cohort consisted of some 670 healthy bone marrow donors. All cohort members were sampled while nominally healthy, although unrecorded immune exposures were likely present. The donor tested CMV seropositive, placing the donor among the 290 or so seropositive members of the cohort. A peripheral blood sample was provided by each donor, and peripheral blood mononuclear cells were used for TCR beta sequencing. Genomic DNA was extracted from the blood cell samples with the Qiagen DNeasy Blood Extraction Kit. To prepare the library, the immunoSEQ multiplex PCR assay was applied. The multiplex PCR relied on a mix of 60 forward primers for TCR Vbeta segments and 13 reverse primers for TCR Jbeta segments. Amplification of the CDR3 region of rearranged TCR beta genes was performed with a multiplex PCR assay on genomic DNA. The amplified TCR beta libraries were sequenced on the Illumina HiSeq System as 87-base-pair reads. As for the authors' bioinformatics: In a later analysis, about 80 million unique TCR beta chains were counted across the roughly 610 repertoires, and about 9.9 million of these chains were shared by at least two donors. Raw reads were error-corrected and collapsed into unique sequences by a nearest-neighbor algorithm in which closely related sequences were merged to remove PCR and sequencing errors. Alignment of CDR3 sequences to IMGT reference sequences was used to assign V, D and J gene segments. For a sequence to be retained, a match of at least six nucleotides was required to both a V gene segment and a J gene segment. A rearrangement was called productive if the CDR3 had no stop codons and remained in frame with V and J, and every other rearrangement was called non-productive. Following IMGT convention, CDR3 was defined as the stretch from the second conserved V-encoded cysteine up to the conserved J-encoded phenylalanine. The earlier analysis of 450 to 750 of the donors excluded any sequence lacking an unambiguous match to a single V gene segment. An earlier analysis of about 600 of the donors called V segments functional above 56.7% productive rearrangements and segregating when the between-donor standard deviation exceeded 5%. To diagnose cytomegalovirus status from the catalog of TCR beta chain sequences, a statistical classification framework was built. In a later analysis, V and J genes were assigned by comparing TCR nucleotide sequences against IMGT/GENE-DB human TR gene sequences. The TCRdist pipeline was used in a later analysis to assign CDR3 sequences and most-parsimonious VDJ recombination scenarios. A later analysis defined each TCR beta chain by its CDR3 amino acid sequence plus V-gene family, and excluded reads lacking a unique V-gene family. To address suspected cross-contamination and a sequencing artifact, a later analysis removed several hundred highly shared, low-generation-probability nucleotide sequences. For each public chain, a later analysis derived a clonal expansion index from normalized ranks of inferred template counts within each repertoire. A later analysis computed generation probabilities with a VDJ recombination model fitted to out-of-frame rearrangements, and checked the results against IGoR. A later analysis scored TCR-TCR, TCR-HLA and TCR-CMV co-occurrence with hypergeometric tests, applying a repertoire-size bias correction to TCR pairs. To estimate false discovery rates, a later analysis permuted the HLA or CMV assignments 20 times. In a later analysis, co-occurring TCRs were grouped with DBSCAN, and TCRdist sequence similarity was added when clustering was performed within HLA-allele-positive subsets. Repertoires with fewer than 30,000 or more than 120,000 public chains were left out of co-occurrence clustering, as were five repertoires with anomalous nucleotide sharing. In its TCRdb copy, this immuneACCESS table keeps in-frame sequences only and misses some clones. Where compared with another copy, unresolved V genes explain less than half of these, and the others have no known cause. The V and J calls and clone size come from that table; D and trimming were worked out from the DNA. The sample table shows over 150,000 clones, and around 78% are seen once. The ten biggest clones cover 13% of the sample.

The V and J genes are TRBV2 and TRBJ1-1, with no confidently assigned D gene. Material: PBMCs. The TCR was taken from a woman aged 50 to 60 in good health and CMV-seropositive. The CDR3 protein sequence reads: CARAVTEAFF. Here is the DNA: TGTGCCAGGGCGGTCACTGAAGCTTTCTTT.